This TCR beta chain was sequenced in a study of siplizumab effects on memory and regulatory T cells. Study observations and caveats: A naive or memory phenotype could not be assigned to roughly 80-95% of the proliferating CD4+ or CD8+ clones. Siplizumab significantly brought down the alloreactive sequences that trace back to unstimulated CD4+ memory cells.

Worth noting for this clone: Its antigen is not identified.

Clones were sequenced by immunoSEQ multiplex PCR, and TCRdb holds only the in-frame ones, with some missing. The data show some 97,000 clones, about 94% seen once. V lost 2 bases, J lost 10 bases, and 8 bases stayed unmatched. CDR3 size: 14 residues. CDR1 and CDR2 from the germline V gene are SGHTA and FQGNSA. The sequenced sample was non-Treg CD4+ T cells sorted from blood. V usage is TRBV7-2 and J usage is TRBJ2-1; TRBD2 matches 7 bases. This TCR came from a human donor in good health. CDR3 DNA: TGTGCCAGCAGCTTATCGGCGGGAGAGGAGGAGCAGTTCTTC. Translation: CASSLSAGEEEQFF.